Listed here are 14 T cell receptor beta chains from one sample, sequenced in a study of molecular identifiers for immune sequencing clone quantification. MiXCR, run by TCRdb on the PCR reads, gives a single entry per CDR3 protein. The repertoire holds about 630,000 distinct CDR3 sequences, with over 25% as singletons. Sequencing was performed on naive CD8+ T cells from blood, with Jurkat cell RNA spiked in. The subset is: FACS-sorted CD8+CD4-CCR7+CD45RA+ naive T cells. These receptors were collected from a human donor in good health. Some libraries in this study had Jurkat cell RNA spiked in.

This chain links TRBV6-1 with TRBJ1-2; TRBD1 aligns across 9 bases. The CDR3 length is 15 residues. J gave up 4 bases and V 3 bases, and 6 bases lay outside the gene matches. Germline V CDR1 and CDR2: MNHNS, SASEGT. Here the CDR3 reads CASSDTGTGSYGYTF. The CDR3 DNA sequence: TGTGCCAGCAGTGATACCGGGACAGGGTCCTATGGCTACACCTTC.

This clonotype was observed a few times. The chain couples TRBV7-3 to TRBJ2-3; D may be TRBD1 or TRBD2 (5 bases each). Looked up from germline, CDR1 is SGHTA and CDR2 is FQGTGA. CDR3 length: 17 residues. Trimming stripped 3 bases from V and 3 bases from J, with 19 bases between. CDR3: CASSLGLGTPETDTQYF. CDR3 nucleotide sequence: TGTGCCAGCAGCTTGGGGCTCGGGACCCCAGAAACAGATACGCAGTATTTT.

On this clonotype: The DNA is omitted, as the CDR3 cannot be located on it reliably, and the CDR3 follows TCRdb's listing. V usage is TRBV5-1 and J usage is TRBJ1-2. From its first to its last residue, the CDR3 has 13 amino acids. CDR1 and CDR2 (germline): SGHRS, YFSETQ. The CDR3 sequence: CAGSLGVNYGCTF.

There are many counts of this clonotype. The CDR3 spells CASSQPAGTSGRADTQYF. CDR3 sequence (DNA): TGTGCCAGCAGCCAACCCGCCGGGACTAGCGGGAGGGCAGATACGCAGTATTTT. The chain joins TRBV7-9 to TRBJ2-3, with TRBD2 matching 16 bases. Germline V lookup: CDR1 SEHNR, CDR2 FQNEAQ (reference sequence). This CDR3 contains 18 residues. The ends lost 5 bases at V and 4 bases at J; junction bases unmatched: 9. Full variable domain (missing parts from reference TRBV7-9 and TRBJ2-3): DTGVSQNPRHKITKRGQNVTFRCDPISEHNRLYWYRQTLGQGPEFLTYFQNEAQLEKSRLLSDRFSAERPKGSFSTLEIQRTEQGDSAMYLCASSQPAGTSGRADTQYFGPGTRLTVL.

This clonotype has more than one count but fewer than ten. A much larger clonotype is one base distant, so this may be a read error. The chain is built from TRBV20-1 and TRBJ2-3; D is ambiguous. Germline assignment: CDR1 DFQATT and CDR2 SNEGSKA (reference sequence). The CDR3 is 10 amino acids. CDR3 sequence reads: CNGREYTQYF. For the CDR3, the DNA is TGCAATGGAAGGGAATATACGCAGTATTTT.

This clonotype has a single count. The CDR3 loop reads CASSPEPATNEKLFF. The CDR3 DNA follows: TGTGCCAGCAGCCCCGAGCCGGCAACTAATGAAAAACTGTTTTTT. The rearrangement links TRBV6-2 or TRBV6-3 to TRBJ1-4; D call uncertain. V gave up 6 bases and J gave up 0 bases, with 11 bases separating them. This CDR3 region has 15 residues. Germline CDR1 is MNHEY and CDR2 is SVGEGT.

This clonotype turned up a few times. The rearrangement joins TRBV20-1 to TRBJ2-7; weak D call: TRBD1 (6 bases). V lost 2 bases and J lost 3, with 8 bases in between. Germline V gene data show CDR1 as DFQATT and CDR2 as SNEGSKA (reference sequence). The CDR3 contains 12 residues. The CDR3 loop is CSARKDSYEQYF. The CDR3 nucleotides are TGCAGTGCTAGAAAGGACAGCTACGAGCAGTACTTC.

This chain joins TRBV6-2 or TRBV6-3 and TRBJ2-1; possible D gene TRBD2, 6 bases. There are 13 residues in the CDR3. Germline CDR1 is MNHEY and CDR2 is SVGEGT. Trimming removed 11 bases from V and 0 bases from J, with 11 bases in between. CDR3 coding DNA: TGTGCCTGTACTAGCTACTCCTACAATGAGCAGTTCTTC. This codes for CACTSYSYNEQFF.

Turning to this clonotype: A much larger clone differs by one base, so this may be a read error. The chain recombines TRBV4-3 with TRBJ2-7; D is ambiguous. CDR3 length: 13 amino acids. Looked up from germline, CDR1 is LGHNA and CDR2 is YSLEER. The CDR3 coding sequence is TGCACCAGCAGCCAGTCCGGGTCGTACGAGCAGTACTTC. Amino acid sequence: CTSSQSGSYEQYF.

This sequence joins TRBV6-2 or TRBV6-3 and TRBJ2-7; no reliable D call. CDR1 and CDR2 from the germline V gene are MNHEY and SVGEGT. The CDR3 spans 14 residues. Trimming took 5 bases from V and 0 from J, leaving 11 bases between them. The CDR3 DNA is TGTGCCAGCAGTAACTTAATCCTCTCCTACGAGCAGTACTTC. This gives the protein CASSNLILSYEQYF.

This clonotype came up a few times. The CDR3 DNA is TGTGCCAGCACCACAACGGGGGGAGCAACTAATGAAAAACTGTTTTTT. It translates to CASTTTGGATNEKLFF. The chain combines TRBV11-2 with TRBJ1-4; perhaps TRBD1 as D (5 bases). CDR1 SGHAT and CDR2 FQNNGV come from the germline V gene. V dropped 7 bases and J dropped 0 bases, with 15 bases sitting between them. The CDR3 has 16 amino acids.

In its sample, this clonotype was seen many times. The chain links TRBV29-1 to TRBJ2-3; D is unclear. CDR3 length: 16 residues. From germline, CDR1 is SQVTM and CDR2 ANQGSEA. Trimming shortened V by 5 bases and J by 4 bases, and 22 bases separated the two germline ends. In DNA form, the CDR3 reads TGCAGCGTTCAAACGTTCGGTCCAACGGACGCAGATACGCAGTATTTT. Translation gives CSVQTFGPTDADTQYF.

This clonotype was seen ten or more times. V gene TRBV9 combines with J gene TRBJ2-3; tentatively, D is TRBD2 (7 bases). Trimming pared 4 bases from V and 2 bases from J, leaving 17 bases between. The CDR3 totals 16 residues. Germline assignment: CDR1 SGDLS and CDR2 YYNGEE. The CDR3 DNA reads TGTGCCAGCAGCCCCGAGGGGGGGGAGACCACAGATACGCAGTATTTT. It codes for CASSPEGGETTDTQYF.

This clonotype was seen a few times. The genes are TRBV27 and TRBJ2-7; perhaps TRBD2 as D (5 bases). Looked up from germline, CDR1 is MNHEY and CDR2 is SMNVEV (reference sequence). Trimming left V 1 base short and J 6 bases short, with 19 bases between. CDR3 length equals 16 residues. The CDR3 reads CASSLFPGSDPAEQYF. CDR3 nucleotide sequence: TGTGCCAGCAGTTTATTTCCGGGGAGCGACCCGGCCGAGCAGTACTTC.